Sequencing of this TCR beta chain was carried out in a study of shared clonotypes between healthy human individuals. Profiled with immunoSEQ multiplex PCR; TCRdb holds only in-frame clones, not every one. The sample consists of roughly 1,000,000 clones, approximately 80% of them appearing once. The specimen sequenced was memory CD4+ T cells from PBMCs. Subset given: CD45RA-negative fraction. This receptor was obtained from a man aged 18-30 years in good health. Some clones in this sample may be carry-over from other donors' samples.

CDR3 sequence reads: CASSPGTHFTDTQYF. The CDR3 region has the DNA TGCGCCAGCAGCCCTGGGACTCATTTCACAGATACGCAGTATTTT. J is TRBJ2-3 and V is TRBV4-3, with a possible D match to TRBD2 (6 bases). The CDR3 has 15 residues. Germline V gene lookup returns CDR1 LGHNA and CDR2 YSLEER. V lost 4 bases to trimming and J lost 2 bases, with 13 bases between them.